This is a list of T cell receptor beta chains from one sample in a study of human T cells and chemical hapten exposure. TCRdb redid the calling of the RACE reads with MiXCR, one entry per CDR3 protein. The repertoire holds some 91,000 distinct CDR3 sequences, roughly 27% seen once, with approximately 10% in the top ten. The source was whole blood, collected in connection with sensitization to the hapten diphenylcyclopropenone (DPC). The receptors shown here come from a man aged 35 to 55 with alopecia areata. Some clones in this sample may be carry-over from other donors' samples. CDR3s include the opening cysteine and the closing phenylalanine or tryptophan. The D gene is left open where the match is weak. Part of the rows lack a size; the others show once, few, many or a class for expanded clones.

NA,NA,TRBJ1-6,TRBV5-5,TGTGCCAGCAGCTCTCAGGAGGATTTCTCCTATAATTCACCCCTCCACTTT,CASSSQEDFSYNSPLHF
NA,NA,TRBJ2-7,TRBV3-1,TGTGCCAGCAGCCAAGAAGTTCGACTTAATTACGAGCAGTACTTC,CASSQEVRLNYEQYF
few,TRBD2,TRBJ2-2,TRBV6-2/TRBV6-3,TGTGCCAGCAGTCTGACTAGCATCGGGCTCGCCGGGGAGCTGTTTTTT,CASSLTSIGLAGELFF
NA,TRBD1,TRBJ1-5,TRBV6-2/TRBV6-3,TGTGCCAGCAGTTTACTACAGGGGCGCAATCAGCCCCAGCATTTT,CASSLLQGRNQPQHF
few,NA,TRBJ2-7,TRBV6-6,TGTGCCAGCATGACAGCCTACGAGCAGTACTTC,CASMTAYEQYF
NA,NA,TRBJ1-1,TRBV2,TGTGCCAGCAGAGAGACAACTGAAGCTTTCTTT,CASRETTEAFF
NA,TRBD1,TRBJ1-1,TRBV10-3,TGTGCCATTCAACAGGGGGACACTGAAGCTTTCTTT,CAIQQGDTEAFF
NA,NA,TRBJ2-7,TRBV12-3/TRBV12-4,TGTGCCAGCAGTACCATCTCGGGACCGTGGGCCGAGCAGTACTTC,CASSTISGPWAEQYF
few,NA,TRBJ2-3,TRBV5-5,TGTGCCAGCAGCTTGCAAGGGGGCACAGATACGCAGTATTTT,CASSLQGGTDTQYF
few,NA,TRBJ2-1,TRBV7-2,TGTGCCAGCAGCTTGGACAGCACTACCTACAATGAGCAGTTCTTC,CASSLDSTTYNEQFF
NA,TRBD1,TRBJ1-1,TRBV13,TGTGCCAGCAGCTTAGAAGGACAGGGGATTACTAACACTGAAGCTTTCTTT,CASSLEGQGITNTEAFF
NA,TRBD2,TRBJ2-2,TRBV19,TGTGCCAGCCGGACTAGCGCGAACACCGGGGAGCTGTTTTTT,CASRTSANTGELFF
many,NA,TRBJ2-3,TRBV4-3,TGCGCCAGCAGCCAAGATACGGGTACAGGCACAGATACGCAGTATTTT,CASSQDTGTGTDTQYF
NA,NA,TRBJ1-1,TRBV6-2/TRBV6-3,TGTGCCAGCAGTTACGCTGACAGGAACACTGAAGCTTTCTTT,CASSYADRNTEAFF
few,TRBD2,TRBJ2-3,TRBV4-1,TGCGCCAGCAGCCCCCTTAGCGGGAGGAAGAGTGGCACAGATACGCAGTATTTT,CASSPLSGRKSGTDTQYF
NA,TRBD1,TRBJ2-3,TRBV12-3/TRBV12-4,TGTGCCAGCAGTTTCCCTCAGGGGGCTAGCACAGATACGCAGTATTTT,CASSFPQGASTDTQYF
NA,NA,TRBJ2-1,TRBV4-1,TGCGCCAGCAGCCAAGTACGTTACTGGAGCTCCTACAATGAGCAGTTCTTC,CASSQVRYWSSYNEQFF
NA,TRBD1,TRBJ2-5,TRBV13,TGTGCCAGCAGCCGCAGGGGGTACGAAGAGACCCAGTACTTC,CASSRRGYEETQYF
NA,TRBD1,TRBJ1-4,TRBV7-6,TGTGCCAGCAGCCCCAGGACAGGGGGAGAAAAACTGTTTTTT,CASSPRTGGEKLFF
few,TRBD2,TRBJ2-5,TRBV12-3/TRBV12-4,TGTGCCAGCGGAGCGGGAGTTGAGACCCAGTACTTC,CASGAGVETQYF
NA,NA,TRBJ2-7,TRBV6-2/TRBV6-3,TGTGCCAGCAGAAGGGACTTCCAATTCCTGGAGCAGTACTTC,CASRRDFQFLEQYF
few,NA,TRBJ2-7,TRBV29-1,TGCAGCGTTAGGTCGGACCCTGGTGAGCAGTACTTC,CSVRSDPGEQYF
NA,NA,TRBJ1-1,TRBV15,TGTGCCACCAGCAGAGATCGTGATGGAGAAGCTTTCTTT,CATSRDRDGEAFF
few,NA,TRBJ1-2,TRBV14,TGTGCCAGCAGCCAAGATGCTATCTATGGCTACACCTTC,CASSQDAIYGYTF
NA,TRBD2,TRBJ2-6,TRBV9,TGTGCCAGCAGGCGGGAGATAGCTGGGGCCAACGTCCTGACTTTC,CASRREIAGANVLTF
few,NA,TRBJ1-4,TRBV12-3/TRBV12-4,TGTGCCAGCAGTTCCTTAGGGGCAGGGCCTCATGAAAAACTGTTTTTT,CASSSLGAGPHEKLFF